These T cell receptor beta chains were read from a single sample in a study of blood T cell repertoires in COVID-19. TCRdb's table, derived via immunoSEQ multiplex PCR, lists solely in-frame clones and lacks some. The sample consists of approximately 440,000 clones, approximately 88% of them appearing once. What was sequenced was peripheral blood. Receptors originate from a woman in her fifties or sixties with COVID-19, enrolled during active disease. Both conserved end residues are part of each CDR3. The D gene is left open where the match is weak. Some rows have no size entry. The others give once, few or many, or a class for an expanded clone.

V gene	D gene	clone size	J gene	CDR3 DNA	CDR3 protein
TRBV19	TRBD1	.	TRBJ1-1	TGTGCCAGTAGGACAGGGGACACTGAAGCTTTCTTT	CASRTGDTEAFF
TRBV5-1	.	once	TRBJ1-3	TGCGCCAGCAGCTTGGATCGGGTCTCTGGAAACACCATATATTTT	CASSLDRVSGNTIYF
TRBV5-1	.	once	TRBJ1-1	TGCGCCAGCAGCTTGGACAGGGTAAACACTGAAGCTTTCTTT	CASSLDRVNTEAFF
TRBV18	.	.	TRBJ1-4	TGTGCCAGCTCATCCTCCGACACGGTGGAAAAACTGTTTTTT	CASSSSDTVEKLFF
TRBV10-3	TRBD1	.	TRBJ1-1	TGTGCCATCAGTCCGAATTCCGGACAGGGGGCGGGTTCTAACACTGAAGCTTTCTTT	CAISPNSGQGAGSNTEAFF
TRBV7-8	TRBD1	.	TRBJ1-1	TGTGCCAGCAGCACCTATCAGGGGGACGCAGCTTTCTTT	CASSTYQGDAAFF
TRBV5-1	TRBD1	.	TRBJ2-1	TGCGCCAGCAGCTTGGTAGGACAGGCCGCTTACAATGAGCAGTTCTTC	CASSLVGQAAYNEQFF
TRBV28	TRBD2	.	TRBJ2-2	TGTGCCACCGCGTCTGCGGGGGGACCCACCGGGGAGCTGTTTTTT	CATASAGGPTGELFF
TRBV24-1	.	.	TRBJ2-5	TGTGCCACCAGTGATACTAGAGGGCAAGAGACCCAGTACTTC	CATSDTRGQETQYF
TRBV11-2	.	.	TRBJ1-1	TGTGCCAGCAGCTTTTTTGCCGCGACTGAAGCTTTCTTT	CASSFFAATEAFF
TRBV19	TRBD2	.	TRBJ2-2	TGTGCCAGTAGTTTTAGCGGGGAGACCACCGGGGAGCTGTTTTTT	CASSFSGETTGELFF
TRBV24-1	.	.	TRBJ2-2	TGTGCCACCAGTCGACGGGGTTTCAACACCGGGGAGCTGTTTTTT	CATSRRGFNTGELFF
TRBV19	TRBD1	.	TRBJ1-2	TGTGCCAGTAGTCGACAGGGGCAATATGGCTACACCTTC	CASSRQGQYGYTF
TRBV9	.	few	TRBJ1-1	TGTGCCAGCAGCCCCTCTGCGGGAATCACTGAAGCTTTCTTT	CASSPSAGITEAFF
TRBV30	.	.	TRBJ1-3	TGTGCCTGGAGGTCCGACAGATTCTCTGGAAACACCATATATTTT	CAWRSDRFSGNTIYF
TRBV6-6	TRBD1	.	TRBJ2-3	TGTGCCAGCACCCTATCCGGGACAGCCTCCACAGATACGCAGTATTTT	CASTLSGTASTDTQYF
TRBV6-5	TRBD1	.	TRBJ1-2	TGTGCCAGCACTCGAGGACAGGGGCAGGACTATGGCTACACCTTC	CASTRGQGQDYGYTF
TRBV6-5	.	few	TRBJ1-2	TGTGCCAGCAGTCCCGGACAGCTTAACTATGGCTACACCTTC	CASSPGQLNYGYTF
TRBV27	.	.	TRBJ2-7	TGTGCCAGCGCCAGGACTCCTTCTTCCTACGAGCAGTACTTC	CASARTPSSYEQYF
TRBV9	.	.	TRBJ2-4	TGTGCCAGCAGCGAGGGGTTAGCCAAAAACATTCAGTACTTC	CASSEGLAKNIQYF
TRBV30	.	few	TRBJ1-6	TGTGCCTGGAGCGATCCAGGGGAGAAATCACCCCTCCACTTT	CAWSDPGEKSPLHF
TRBV9	TRBD1	.	TRBJ2-6	TGTGCCAGCAGCGTCCGGGACAGGGTTTTATCTGGGGCCAACGTCCTGACTTTC	CASSVRDRVLSGANVLTF
TRBV5-3	TRBD2	.	TRBJ2-1	TGTGCCAGAAGCCCAGGACTAGCGGGCCTTCACAATGAGCAGTTCTTC	CARSPGLAGLHNEQFF
TRBV5-1	TRBD1	.	TRBJ2-1	TGCGCCAGCAGCTTAGGACAGGATTACAATGAGCAGTTCTTC	CASSLGQDYNEQFF
TRBV29-1	.	.	TRBJ1-2	TGCAGCGTTAGAGTAATGGATGGCTACACCTTC	CSVRVMDGYTF
TRBV28	.	.	TRBJ1-6	TGTGCCAGCAGTTCGATCCCAGGGAATAATTCACCCCTCCACTTT	CASSSIPGNNSPLHF
TRBV28	TRBD1	few	TRBJ1-2	TGTGCCAGCAGCCCCCCGTTGACAGGGGCCTATGGCTACACCTTC	CASSPPLTGAYGYTF
TRBV6-5	TRBD1	.	TRBJ1-4	TGTGCCAGCAGTTTCTTACTGACAGGGGGTAGGGAAAAACTGTTTTTT	CASSFLLTGGREKLFF
TRBV12-3/TRBV12-4	.	once	TRBJ2-7	TGTGCCAGCAGTTCACAGGGAATAGGCGAGCAGTACTTC	CASSSQGIGEQYF
TRBV27	TRBD1	once	TRBJ1-3	TGTGCCAGCGGACAGGGAACCGGAAACACCATATATTTT	CASGQGTGNTIYF
TRBV28	.	.	TRBJ1-2	TGTGCCAGCAGTTTAGAGAGAGGGTATGGCTACACCTTC	CASSLERGYGYTF
TRBV2	TRBD2	.	TRBJ2-1	TGTGCCAGCAGAGCCTCGGCGGGGGGCTACAATGAGCAGTTCTTC	CASRASAGGYNEQFF
TRBV27	.	.	TRBJ1-1	TGTGCCAGCAGCCTCGGACGGGGCACTGAAGCTTTCTTT	CASSLGRGTEAFF
TRBV4-1	.	.	TRBJ1-2	TGCGCCAGCAGCCAAGTAGGTAGCCATACTAACTATGGCTACACCTTC	CASSQVGSHTNYGYTF
TRBV4-2	TRBD2	.	TRBJ2-3	TGTGCCAGCAGCCACCCAGCAGGGACTAGCGGGGGCACAGATACGCAGTATTTT	CASSHPAGTSGGTDTQYF
TRBV27	.	.	TRBJ2-3	TGTGCCAGCACCCCTGTGTCGAGCGTCCGCTACACAGATACGCAGTATTTT	CASTPVSSVRYTDTQYF
TRBV5-4	.	.	TRBJ1-2	TGTGCCAGCAGCCCACAGGGAGACTCTAACTATGGCTACACCTTC	CASSPQGDSNYGYTF
TRBV5-8	TRBD2	.	TRBJ2-3	TGTGCCAGCAAACGAACTAGCGGGGGAGATACGCAGTATTTT	CASKRTSGGDTQYF
TRBV24-1	TRBD1	.	TRBJ2-1	TGTGCCACCAGTGATTTGAACAGGGGCAATGAGCAGTTCTTC	CATSDLNRGNEQFF
TRBV5-6	.	.	TRBJ2-7	TGTGCCAGCAGCTTGGGCCCCGCTAATGCCTACGAGCAGTACTTC	CASSLGPANAYEQYF
TRBV7-9	.	.	TRBJ2-2	TGTGCCAGCAGCTTGGAGGGAACCGGGGAGCTGTTTTTT	CASSLEGTGELFF
TRBV6-5	TRBD1	.	TRBJ1-2	TGTGCCAGCAGGACAGGGACATTTGGCTACACCTTC	CASRTGTFGYTF
TRBV19	.	.	TRBJ2-1	TGTGCCAGTAGTCTTCTCCCGACCTCAGGGAAGAATGAGCAGTTCTTC	CASSLLPTSGKNEQFF
TRBV7-9	TRBD1	.	TRBJ2-7	TGTGCCAGCAGCCTACTGCGGACCAGGGGGCCCTACGAGCAGTACTTC	CASSLLRTRGPYEQYF
TRBV19	.	once	TRBJ1-6	TGTGCCAGTGGGGAAGGGGTTTCACCCCTCCACTTT	CASGEGVSPLHF
TRBV19	.	.	TRBJ1-5	TGTGCCAGTAGTATAGATCGGACAGTGGATCAGCCCCAGCATTTT	CASSIDRTVDQPQHF
TRBV5-1	.	.	TRBJ1-1	TGCGCCAGCAGCACCGGTGGGAACACTGAAGCTTTCTTT	CASSTGGNTEAFF
TRBV6-5	.	.	TRBJ1-1	TGTGCCAGCACTGGGGCCCGACAGGTAAACACTGAAGCTTTCTTT	CASTGARQVNTEAFF
TRBV5-4	.	.	TRBJ1-2	TGTGCCAGCAGCTTGGTGGGAGGGAAGGACTATGGCTACACCTTC	CASSLVGGKDYGYTF
TRBV11-3	TRBD1	few	TRBJ2-7	TGTGCCAGCAGCTTCTCCACAGGGGACGAGCAGTACTTC	CASSFSTGDEQYF
TRBV5-5	TRBD1	.	TRBJ1-1	TGTGCCAGCAGCTTTCAGGGGGCGGTAAACACTGAAGCTTTCTTT	CASSFQGAVNTEAFF
TRBV5-1	TRBD1	.	TRBJ2-1	TGCGCCAGCAGACCCGCTTCCGGGACAGGGGGCAATGAGCAGTTCTTC	CASRPASGTGGNEQFF
TRBV29-1	.	.	TRBJ1-1	TGCAGTTACTCCGGGGGGGGCACTGAAGCTTTCTTT	CSYSGGGTEAFF
TRBV11-1	.	.	TRBJ2-2	TGTGCCAGCACCTTGGAGGGACTCTCCGGGGAGCTGTTTTTT	CASTLEGLSGELFF